The clone carrying this T cell receptor beta chain showed up many times. The CDR3 is 13 amino acids. The V gene lost 7 bases and the J gene lost 4 bases, with 14 bases spanning the gap. Germline values: CDR1 SGHVS, CDR2 FQNEAQ. These data belong to a study of T cells in Graves' hyperthyroidism and ophthalmopathy. Amplified TCR beta CDR3 regions came from RNA transcripts. When the TCR CDR3 underwent first-round RT-PCR, the HTBI primer set was used. TCRdb redid the calling of the multiplex PCR reads with MiXCR, one entry per CDR3 protein. The table shows a few hundred thousand distinct CDR3 sequences, with under 60% occurring only once.

J is TRBJ2-7 and V is TRBV7-8; the D gene could be TRBD1 or TRBD2 (5 bases each). The clonotype was recovered from a woman aged 18-35 years with Graves' hyperthyroidism. Input material: peripheral blood or thyroid tissue (not recorded which). The DNA for the CDR3 is TGTGCCAGCAAGGCCCGGGGCGGGTACGAGCAGTACTTC. Translating gives CASKARGGYEQYF.